A selection of T cell receptor beta chains follows, all from one sample in a study of cytotoxic CD8 clonotypes in ibrutinib-treated CLL. Using immunoSEQ multiplex PCR, the repertoire was profiled, and TCRdb retains in-frame clones only, with some absent. The sample has 40,000 or so clones, about 50% seen once. Sample: PBMCs, taken before ibrutinib treatment. The receptors originated from a human donor with chronic lymphocytic leukemia. Both conserved end residues are part of each CDR3. The D gene is left open where the match is weak. Only some rows state a clone size, as once, few, many or a class for expanded clones.

NA	TRBV30	TRBJ2-2	NA	CAWTGGWGGELFF	TGTGCCTGGACCGGTGGATGGGGCGGGGAGCTGTTTTTT
NA	TRBV4-1	TRBJ1-5	NA	CASSLLTGYNQPQHF	TGCGCCAGCAGCCTACTAACAGGGTATAATCAGCCCCAGCATTTT
NA	TRBV5-6	TRBJ1-4	NA	CASSPGDALNEKLFF	TGTGCCAGCAGCCCCGGGGATGCCCTTAATGAAAAACTGTTTTTT
NA	TRBV4-1	TRBJ2-7	TRBD2	CASSQEASGAYEQYF	TGCGCCAGCAGCCAAGAGGCTAGCGGGGCCTACGAGCAGTACTTC
NA	TRBV19	TRBJ1-4	NA	CASSEGDGSATNEKLFF	TGTGCCAGTAGTGAGGGGGACGGTTCTGCAACTAATGAAAAACTGTTTTTT
few	TRBV19	TRBJ2-2	NA	CATHAGDWTGELFF	TGTGCCACCCATGCAGGGGATTGGACCGGGGAGCTGTTTTTT
NA	TRBV6-6	TRBJ1-1	TRBD1	CASSYSGQGVETEAFF	TGTGCCAGCAGTTACTCGGGACAGGGAGTAGAAACTGAAGCTTTCTTT
NA	TRBV10-2	TRBJ2-7	TRBD1	CASGYGTGVYEQYF	TGCGCCAGCGGTTACGGGACAGGGGTCTACGAGCAGTACTTC
few	TRBV5-1	TRBJ2-5	NA	CASSSTGSQETQYF	TGCGCCAGCAGCTCGACAGGATCCCAAGAGACCCAGTACTTC
NA	TRBV4-2	TRBJ2-3	TRBD2	CASSQGGRGGRGTDTQYF	TGTGCCAGCAGCCAAGGTGGGCGGGGGGGCCGTGGCACAGATACGCAGTATTTT
NA	TRBV9	TRBJ1-1	TRBD1	CASSVSPGGTEAFF	TGTGCCAGCAGCGTAAGCCCAGGGGGCACTGAAGCTTTCTTT
once	TRBV6-5	TRBJ1-6	NA	CASRSNSPLHF	TGTGCCAGCAGGTCCAACTCACCCCTCCACTTT
medium-sized	TRBV4-1	TRBJ2-3	NA	CASSQEGVGDTQYF	TGCGCCAGCAGCCAAGAAGGGGTCGGAGATACGCAGTATTTT
NA	TRBV5-1	TRBJ2-3	NA	CASNLGTGTDTQYF	TGCGCCAGCAATCTGGGCACAGGAACAGATACGCAGTATTTT
many	TRBV11-2	TRBJ2-7	TRBD1	CASSSGTGRTYEQYF	TGTGCCAGCAGCTCCGGGACAGGGCGTACCTACGAGCAGTACTTC
NA	TRBV7-2	TRBJ1-5	NA	CASSLAGGYANQPQHF	TGTGCCAGCAGCTTAGCGGGAGGGTACGCCAATCAGCCCCAGCATTTT
once	TRBV27	TRBJ2-7	NA	CASSPEGRYPYEQYF	TGTGCCAGCAGTCCGGAAGGGAGGTACCCCTACGAGCAGTACTTC
NA	TRBV5-1	TRBJ2-3	NA	CASSTDLMATSTDTQYF	TGCGCCAGCAGCACCGACCTCATGGCCACTAGCACAGATACGCAGTATTTT
NA	TRBV11-2	TRBJ2-7	NA	CASSPGYEQYF	TGTGCCAGCAGTCCGGGGTACGAGCAGTACTTC
once	TRBV6-4	TRBJ1-2	NA	CASRATGSNYGYTF	TGTGCCAGCAGGGCAACAGGTTCGAACTATGGCTACACCTTC
few	TRBV2	TRBJ1-6	NA	CASSGGSPLHF	TGTGCCAGCAGTGGGGGTTCACCCCTCCACTTT
NA	TRBV29-1	TRBJ2-4	NA	CSVRVLAKNIQYF	TGCAGCGTTAGGGTTTTAGCCAAAAACATTCAGTACTTC
NA	TRBV19	TRBJ1-2	NA	CASSLTGPYGYTF	TGTGCCAGTAGCTTGACAGGACCTTATGGCTACACCTTC
NA	TRBV6-1	TRBJ2-7	NA	CASSVQVEQYF	TGTGCCAGCAGTGTCCAGGTTGAGCAGTACTTC
few	TRBV5-1	TRBJ1-6	TRBD1	CASRQGQDVNSPLHF	TGCGCCAGCAGGCAGGGACAGGACGTTAATTCACCCCTCCACTTT
NA	TRBV15	TRBJ1-6	NA	CATSRDFGTSHNSPLHF	TGTGCCACCAGCAGAGATTTTGGAACATCTCATAATTCACCCCTCCACTTT
NA	TRBV7-8	TRBJ1-2	NA	CASSLGSSHYGYTF	TGTGCCAGCAGCTTAGGATCGTCGCACTATGGCTACACCTTC
few	TRBV27	TRBJ1-1	NA	CASSYTPNTEAFF	TGTGCCAGCAGCTACACGCCGAACACTGAAGCTTTCTTT
few	TRBV6-5	TRBJ1-2	TRBD1	CASSPTGYGYTF	TGTGCCAGCAGCCCGACAGGGTATGGCTACACCTTC